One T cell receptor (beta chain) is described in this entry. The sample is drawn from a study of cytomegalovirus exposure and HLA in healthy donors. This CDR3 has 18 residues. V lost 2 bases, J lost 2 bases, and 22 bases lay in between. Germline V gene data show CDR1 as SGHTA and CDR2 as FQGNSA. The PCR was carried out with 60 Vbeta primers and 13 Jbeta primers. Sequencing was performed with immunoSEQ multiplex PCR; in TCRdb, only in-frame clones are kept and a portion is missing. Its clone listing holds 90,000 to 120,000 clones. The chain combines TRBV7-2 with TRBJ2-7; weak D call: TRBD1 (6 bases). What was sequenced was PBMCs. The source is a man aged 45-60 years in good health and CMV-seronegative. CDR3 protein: CASSLSPPARTAAYEQYF. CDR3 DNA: TGTGCCAGCAGCTTATCGCCCCCCGCGAGGACAGCAGCCTACGAGCAGTACTTC.